Described below is a single TCR beta chain sequence and its context. As yet, its antigen is unknown. These data belong to a study of post-analysis software for immune sequencing data. Background on the study: In terms of disease course, relapsing-remitting, secondary progressive and progressive-relapsing multiple sclerosis were included.

General study points: For normalized Chao1 diversity, multiple sclerosis patients scored significantly lower than controls did. Strong co-clustering by F measure was seen for same-batch samples. When patients were compared with controls, 4 or 5 TRBV segments were more frequent, TRBV5-6, TRBV5-1 and TRBV20-1 among them.

cDNA libraries of TCR beta carried unique molecular identifiers. Some 500,000 cDNA molecules were obtained per 1 to 10 million input T cells. TCRdb analysed the PCR reads with MiXCR anew, one entry per CDR3 protein. The data contain 750,000 to 950,000 distinct CDR3 sequences, approximately 50% of them singletons. Germline V gene lookup returns CDR1 SGHVS and CDR2 FNYEAQ. CDR3 size: 16 residues. V dropped 4 bases and J dropped 8 bases, with 24 bases sitting between them. Sequenced: blood. The chain has TRBV7-6 and TRBJ2-7; TRBD1 is a possible D gene (6 bases). This receptor was identified in a girl aged 10 to 17 with multiple sclerosis. The CDR3 sequence is CASSSSPPSPDRQQYF. The CDR3 nucleotides read TGTGCCAGCAGCTCGAGCCCTCCAAGCCCCGACAGGCAGCAGTACTTC.